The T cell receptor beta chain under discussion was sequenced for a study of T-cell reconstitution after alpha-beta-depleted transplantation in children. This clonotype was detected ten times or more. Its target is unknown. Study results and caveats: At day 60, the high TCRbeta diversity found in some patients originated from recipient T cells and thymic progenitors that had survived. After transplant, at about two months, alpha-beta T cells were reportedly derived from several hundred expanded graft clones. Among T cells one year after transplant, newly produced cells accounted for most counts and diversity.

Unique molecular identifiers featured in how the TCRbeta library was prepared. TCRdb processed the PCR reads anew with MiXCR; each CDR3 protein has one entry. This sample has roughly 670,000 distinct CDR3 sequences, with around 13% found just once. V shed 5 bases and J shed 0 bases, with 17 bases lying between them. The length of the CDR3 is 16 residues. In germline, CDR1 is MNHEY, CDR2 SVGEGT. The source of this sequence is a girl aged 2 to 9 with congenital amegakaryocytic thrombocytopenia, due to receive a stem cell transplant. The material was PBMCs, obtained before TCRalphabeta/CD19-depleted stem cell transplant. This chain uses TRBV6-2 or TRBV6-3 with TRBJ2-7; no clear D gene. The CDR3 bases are TGTGCCAGCAGTACCCAAGGACGCGCCCTCTCCTACGAGCAGTACTTC. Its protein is CASSTQGRALSYEQYF.